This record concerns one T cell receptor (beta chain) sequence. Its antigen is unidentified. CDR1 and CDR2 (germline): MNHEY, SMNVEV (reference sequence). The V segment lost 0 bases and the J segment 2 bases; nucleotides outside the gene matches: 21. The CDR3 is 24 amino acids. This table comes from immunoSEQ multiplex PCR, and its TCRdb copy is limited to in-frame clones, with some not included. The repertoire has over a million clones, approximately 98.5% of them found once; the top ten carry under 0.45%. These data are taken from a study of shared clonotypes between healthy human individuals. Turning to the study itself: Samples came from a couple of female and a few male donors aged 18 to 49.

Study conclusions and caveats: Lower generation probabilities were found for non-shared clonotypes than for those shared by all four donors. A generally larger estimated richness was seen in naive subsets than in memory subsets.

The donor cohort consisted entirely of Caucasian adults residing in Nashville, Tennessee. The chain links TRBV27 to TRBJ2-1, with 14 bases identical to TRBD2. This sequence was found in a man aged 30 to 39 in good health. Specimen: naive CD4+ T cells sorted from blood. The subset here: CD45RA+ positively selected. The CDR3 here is CASSLSVLDRAPGLAGDTYNEQFF. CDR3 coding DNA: TGTGCCAGCAGTTTATCGGTCTTGGACAGGGCCCCGGGACTAGCGGGGGACACCTACAATGAGCAGTTCTTC.